The following is a TCR beta chain sequence with its context. Its antigen is as yet unknown. This sample stems from a study of cytomegalovirus exposure and HLA in healthy donors. The PCR was carried out with 60 Vbeta primers and 13 Jbeta primers. Profiling relied on immunoSEQ multiplex PCR, and the TCRdb table lists in-frame clones only, not all of them. The sample includes 60,000 to 90,000 clones, around 70% seen only once; the top ten take around 10%. The study's findings and limits: A later analysis found TCR association rates differed by HLA locus, highest for DRB1 and lowest for HLA-C. Some V segments, including TRBV6-2 and TRBV6-3, were excluded as indistinguishable. Sequencing depth across donors, presence/absence analyses assumed, was roughly uniform.

This CDR3 contains 14 residues. Per germline, CDR1 SEHNR and CDR2 FQNEAQ (reference sequence). The V end lost 5 bases, the J end lost 1 base, and 11 bases lay between the germline ends. The sequence was collected from a woman aged 45 to 65 in good health and CMV-seropositive. The specimen sequenced was PBMCs. V is TRBV7-9 and J is TRBJ1-1; the D gene is possibly TRBD1 (6 bases). The CDR3 here is CASSPGQRNTEAFF. CDR3 nucleotides: TGTGCCAGCAGCCCCGGACAGAGGAACACTGAAGCTTTCTTT.